The T cell receptor (beta chain) under discussion was sequenced for a study of early T cells in non-severe SARS-CoV-2 infection. TCRdb re-analysed the 5' RACE reads in MiXCR, keeping a single row per CDR3 protein. The table includes roughly 120,000 distinct CDR3 sequences, approximately 15% detected once. In this sample, this clonotype turned up many times. The CDR3 has 14 residues. Germline assignment: CDR1 LNHDA and CDR2 SQIVND (reference sequence). V gave up 6 bases and J gave up 2 bases; unmatched junction bases: 7. Specimen: whole blood. The receptor was derived from an adult who was a healthcare worker with PCR-confirmed SARS-CoV-2 infection or an uninfected control (not recorded which). The chain couples TRBV19 to TRBJ2-7, with TRBD1 matching over 7 bases. The DNA for the CDR3 is TGTGCCAGTAGACCTACTGGACAGGCCTACGAGCAGTACTTC. Protein product: CASRPTGQAYEQYF.